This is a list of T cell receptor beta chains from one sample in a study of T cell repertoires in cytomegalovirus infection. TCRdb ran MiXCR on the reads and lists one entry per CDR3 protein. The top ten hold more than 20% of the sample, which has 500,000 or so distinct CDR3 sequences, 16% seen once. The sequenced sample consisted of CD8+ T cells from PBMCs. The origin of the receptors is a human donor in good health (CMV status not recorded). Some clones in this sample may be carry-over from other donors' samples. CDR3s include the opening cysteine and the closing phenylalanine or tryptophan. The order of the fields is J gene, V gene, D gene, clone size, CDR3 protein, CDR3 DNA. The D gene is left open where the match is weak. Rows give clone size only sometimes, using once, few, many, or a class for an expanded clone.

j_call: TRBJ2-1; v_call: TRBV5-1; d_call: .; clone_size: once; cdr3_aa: CASSLQGNRFF; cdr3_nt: TGCGCCAGCAGCTTACAGGGAAACAGGTTCTTC
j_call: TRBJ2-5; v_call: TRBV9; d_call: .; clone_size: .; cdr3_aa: CASSVLGTQETQYF; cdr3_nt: TGTGCCAGCAGCGTACTGGGAACCCAAGAGACCCAGTACTTC
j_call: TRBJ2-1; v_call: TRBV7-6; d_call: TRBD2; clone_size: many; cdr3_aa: CASSPPGLAEYNEQFF; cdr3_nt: TGTGCCAGCAGCCCTCCGGGACTAGCGGAATACAATGAGCAGTTCTTC
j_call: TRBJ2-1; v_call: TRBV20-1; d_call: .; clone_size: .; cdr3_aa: CSAPQGNEQFF; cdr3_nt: TGCAGTGCGCCTCAGGGTAATGAGCAGTTCTTC
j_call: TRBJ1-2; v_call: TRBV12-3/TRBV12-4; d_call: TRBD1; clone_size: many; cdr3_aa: CASSFTDRGHGYTF; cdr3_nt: TGTGCCAGCAGTTTTACCGACAGGGGTCATGGCTACACCTTC
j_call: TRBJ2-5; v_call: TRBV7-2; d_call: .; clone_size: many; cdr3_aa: CASSLGVPEGTQYF; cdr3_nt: TGTGCCAGCAGCTTAGGGGTGCCGGAAGGGACCCAGTACTTC
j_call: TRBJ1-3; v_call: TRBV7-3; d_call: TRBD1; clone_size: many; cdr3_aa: CASSEGASGNTIYF; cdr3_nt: TGTGCCAGCAGCGAGGGGGCCTCTGGAAACACCATATATTTT
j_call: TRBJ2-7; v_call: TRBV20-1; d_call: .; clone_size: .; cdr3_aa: CSARDAEAYEQYF; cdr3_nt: TGCAGTGCTAGAGATGCTGAGGCGTACGAGCAGTACTTC
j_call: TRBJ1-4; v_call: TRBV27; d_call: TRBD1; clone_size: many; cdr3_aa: CASRPGQVNEKLFF; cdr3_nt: TGTGCCAGCAGGCCGGGACAGGTTAATGAAAAACTGTTTTTT
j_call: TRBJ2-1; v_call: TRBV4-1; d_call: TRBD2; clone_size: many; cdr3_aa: CASSQDSVLAGDNEQFF; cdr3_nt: TGCGCCAGCAGCCAAGATTCGGTACTAGCGGGAGACAATGAGCAGTTCTTC
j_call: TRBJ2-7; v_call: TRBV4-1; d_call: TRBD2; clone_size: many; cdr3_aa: CASSQGGTSVSYEQYF; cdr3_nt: TGCGCCAGCAGCCAAGGAGGGACTAGCGTTTCCTACGAGCAGTACTTC
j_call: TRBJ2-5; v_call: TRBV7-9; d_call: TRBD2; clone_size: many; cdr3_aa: CASSLASGEETQYF; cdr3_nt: TGTGCCAGCAGCTTAGCTAGCGGGGAAGAGACCCAGTACTTC
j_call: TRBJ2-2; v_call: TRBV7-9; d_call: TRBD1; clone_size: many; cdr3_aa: CASSRDRWNTGELFF; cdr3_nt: TGTGCCAGCAGCCGGGACAGGTGGAACACCGGGGAGCTGTTTTTT
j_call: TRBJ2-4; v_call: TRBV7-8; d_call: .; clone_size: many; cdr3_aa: CASSLGSFRNIQYF; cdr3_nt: TGTGCCAGCAGCTTAGGGTCCTTTAGAAACATTCAGTACTTC
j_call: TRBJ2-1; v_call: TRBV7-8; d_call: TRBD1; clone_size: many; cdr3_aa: CASSLDARGNNEQFF; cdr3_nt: TGTGCCAGCAGCTTAGACGCCAGGGGGAACAATGAGCAGTTCTTC
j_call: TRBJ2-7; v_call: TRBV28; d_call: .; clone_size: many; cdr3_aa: CASGSRPYEQYF; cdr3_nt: TGTGCCAGCGGGAGTCGGCCCTACGAGCAGTACTTC
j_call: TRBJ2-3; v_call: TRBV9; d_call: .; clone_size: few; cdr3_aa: CASSIPGSPLSTDTQYF; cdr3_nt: TGTGCCAGCAGCATTCCGGGAAGCCCTTTGAGCACAGATACGCAGTATTTT
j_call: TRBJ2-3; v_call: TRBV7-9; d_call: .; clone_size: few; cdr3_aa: CASSQTGRTDTQYF; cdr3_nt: TGTGCCAGCAGTCAGACTGGTAGAACAGATACGCAGTATTTT
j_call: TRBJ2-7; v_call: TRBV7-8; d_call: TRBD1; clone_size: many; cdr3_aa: CASRTGQGSYEQYF; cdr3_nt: TGTGCCAGCCGCACGGGACAGGGGTCCTACGAGCAGTACTTC
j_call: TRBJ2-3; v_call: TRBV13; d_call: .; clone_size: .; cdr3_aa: CASSSRGTTDTQYF; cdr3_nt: TGTGCCAGCAGCTCCCGGGGGACCACAGATACGCAGTATTTT
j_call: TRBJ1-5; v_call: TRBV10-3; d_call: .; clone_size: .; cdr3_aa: CAISESKGPSNQPQHF; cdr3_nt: TGTGCCATCAGTGAGTCGAAAGGCCCAAGCAATCAGCCCCAGCATTTT
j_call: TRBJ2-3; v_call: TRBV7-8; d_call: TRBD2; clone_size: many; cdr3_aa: CASSFPTSGSSTDTQYF; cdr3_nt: TGTGCCAGCAGCTTCCCGACTAGCGGCTCTTCCACAGATACGCAGTATTTT
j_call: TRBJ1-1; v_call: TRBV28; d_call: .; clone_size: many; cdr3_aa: CASTETANTEAFF; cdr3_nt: TGTGCCAGCACCGAGACAGCAAACACTGAAGCTTTCTTT
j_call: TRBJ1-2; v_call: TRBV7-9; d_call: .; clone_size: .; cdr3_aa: CASSPQKSGTAYGYTF; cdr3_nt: TGTGCCAGCAGCCCTCAAAAGTCAGGGACGGCCTATGGCTACACCTTC
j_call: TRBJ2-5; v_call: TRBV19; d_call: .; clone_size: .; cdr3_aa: CASSTAASRRETQYF; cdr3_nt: TGTGCCAGTAGCACGGCTGCGAGTAGGAGAGAGACCCAGTACTTC
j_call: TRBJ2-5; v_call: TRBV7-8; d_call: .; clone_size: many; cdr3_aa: CANSMETQYF; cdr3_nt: TGTGCCAACTCAATGGAGACCCAGTACTTC
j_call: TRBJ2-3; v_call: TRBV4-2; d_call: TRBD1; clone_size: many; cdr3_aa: CASSQGPEGTGSDTQYF; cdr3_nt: TGTGCCAGCAGCCAAGGCCCAGAAGGGACAGGGTCAGATACGCAGTATTTT
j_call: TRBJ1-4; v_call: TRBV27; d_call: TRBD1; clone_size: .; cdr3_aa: CASSFFPGQGTRKLFF; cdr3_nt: TGTGCCAGCAGTTTCTTCCCTGGACAGGGAACGAGGAAACTGTTTTTT
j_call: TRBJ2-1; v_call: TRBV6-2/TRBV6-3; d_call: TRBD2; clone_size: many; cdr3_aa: CASSKRLAGVRNEQFF; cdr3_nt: TGTGCCAGCAGTAAACGGCTAGCGGGGGTCCGGAATGAGCAGTTCTTC
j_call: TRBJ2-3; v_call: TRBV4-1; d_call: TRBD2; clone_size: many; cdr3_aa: CASSQRTSGNTDTQYF; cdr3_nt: TGCGCCAGCAGCCAGAGGACTAGCGGGAACACAGATACGCAGTATTTT
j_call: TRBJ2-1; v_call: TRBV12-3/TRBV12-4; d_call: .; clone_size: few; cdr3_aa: CASSLRGTPGREQFF; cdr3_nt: TGTGCCAGCAGTTTAAGGGGAACCCCGGGGCGGGAGCAGTTCTTC
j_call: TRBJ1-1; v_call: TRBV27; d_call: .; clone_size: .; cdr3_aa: CASSLGQGMEAFF; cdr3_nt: TGTGCCAGCAGTTTAGGGCAGGGTATGGAAGCTTTCTTT
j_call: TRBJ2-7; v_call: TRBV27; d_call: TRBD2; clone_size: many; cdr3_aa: CASSWTSGTYEQYF; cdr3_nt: TGTGCCAGCAGTTGGACTAGCGGGACCTACGAGCAGTACTTC
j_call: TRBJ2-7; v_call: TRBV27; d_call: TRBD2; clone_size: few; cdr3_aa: CASSLSAGVGEQYF; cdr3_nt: TGTGCCAGCAGTTTATCGGCGGGAGTGGGCGAGCAGTACTTC
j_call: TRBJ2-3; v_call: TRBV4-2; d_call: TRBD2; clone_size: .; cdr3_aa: CASSQELAGGPGSTDTQYF; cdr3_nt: TGTGCCAGCAGCCAAGAGCTAGCGGGAGGGCCAGGTTCGACAGATACGCAGTATTTT
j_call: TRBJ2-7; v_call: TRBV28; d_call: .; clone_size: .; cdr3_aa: CASSFPHIEQYF; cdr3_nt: TGTGCCAGCAGTTTCCCTCACATAGAGCAGTACTTC
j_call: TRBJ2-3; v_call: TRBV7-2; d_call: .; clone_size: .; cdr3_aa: CARSLYRGGTRTDTPYF; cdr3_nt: TGTGCCAGAAGCTTATATCGTGGGGGAACCAGAACAGATACGCCGTATTTT
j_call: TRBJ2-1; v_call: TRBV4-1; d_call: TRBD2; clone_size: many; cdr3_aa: CASSQEAGGVNNEQFF; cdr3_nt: TGCGCCAGCAGCCAAGAGGCGGGAGGGGTAAACAATGAGCAGTTCTTC
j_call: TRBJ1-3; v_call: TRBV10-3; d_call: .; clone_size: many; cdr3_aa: CAIRATGDRHGTGNTIYF; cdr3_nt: TGTGCCATCAGGGCAACGGGGGACCGACACGGTACTGGAAACACCATATATTTT
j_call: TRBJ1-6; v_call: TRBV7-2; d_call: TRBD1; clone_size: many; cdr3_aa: CASSSRLTGYNSPLHF; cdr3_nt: TGTGCCAGCAGCTCGCGACTGACAGGGTATAATTCACCCCTCCACTTT
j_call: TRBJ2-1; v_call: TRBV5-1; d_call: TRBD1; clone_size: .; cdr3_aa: CASSPDRGSQNEQFF; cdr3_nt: TGCGCCAGCAGCCCCGACAGGGGAAGTCAAAATGAGCAGTTCTTC
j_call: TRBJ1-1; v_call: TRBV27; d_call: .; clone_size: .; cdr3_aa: CASQLNTEAFF; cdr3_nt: TGTGCCAGCCAATTGAACACTGAAGCTTTCTTT
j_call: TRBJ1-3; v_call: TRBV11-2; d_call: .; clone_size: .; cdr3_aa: CASSLWGASSGNTIYF; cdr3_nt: TGTGCCAGCAGCTTATGGGGGGCCAGCTCTGGAAACACCATATATTTT
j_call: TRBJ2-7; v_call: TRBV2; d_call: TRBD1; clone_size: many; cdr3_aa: CASRKIGTGLYF; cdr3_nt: TGTGCCAGCAGAAAAATTGGGACAGGGCTCTACTTC